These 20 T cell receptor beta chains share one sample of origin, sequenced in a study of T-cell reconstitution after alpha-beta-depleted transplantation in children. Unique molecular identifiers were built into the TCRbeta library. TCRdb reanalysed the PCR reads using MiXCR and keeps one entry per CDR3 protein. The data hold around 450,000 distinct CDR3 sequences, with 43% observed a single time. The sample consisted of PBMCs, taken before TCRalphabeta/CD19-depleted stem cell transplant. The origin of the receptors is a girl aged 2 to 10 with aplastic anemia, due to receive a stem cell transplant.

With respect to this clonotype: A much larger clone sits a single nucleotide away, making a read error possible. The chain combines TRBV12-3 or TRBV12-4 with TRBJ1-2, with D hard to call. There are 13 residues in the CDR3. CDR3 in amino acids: CDSSLGRAYGYTF. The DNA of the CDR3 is TGTGACAGCAGTTTGGGCAGAGCCTATGGCTACACCTTC.

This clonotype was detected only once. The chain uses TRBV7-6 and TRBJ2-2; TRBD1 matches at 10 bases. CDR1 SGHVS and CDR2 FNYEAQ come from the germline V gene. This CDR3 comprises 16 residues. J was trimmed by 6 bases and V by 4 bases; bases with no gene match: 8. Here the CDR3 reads CASSSRDRGSPGELFF. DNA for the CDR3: TGTGCCAGCAGCTCCCGGGACAGGGGTTCCCCCGGGGAGCTGTTTTTT.

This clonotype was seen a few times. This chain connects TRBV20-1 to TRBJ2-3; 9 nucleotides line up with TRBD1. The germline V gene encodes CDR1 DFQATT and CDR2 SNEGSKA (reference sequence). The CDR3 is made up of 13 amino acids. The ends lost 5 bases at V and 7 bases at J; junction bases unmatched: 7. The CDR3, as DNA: TGCAGTGCTTCCGGGACAGGGCTAAATACGCAGTATTTT. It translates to CSASGTGLNTQYF.

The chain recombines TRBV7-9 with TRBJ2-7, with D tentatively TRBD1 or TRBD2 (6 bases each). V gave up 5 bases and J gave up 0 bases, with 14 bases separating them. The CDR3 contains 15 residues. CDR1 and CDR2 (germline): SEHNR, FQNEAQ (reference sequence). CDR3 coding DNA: TGTGCCAGCAGCCTAGGGGGGCAATACTCCTACGAGCAGTACTTC. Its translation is CASSLGGQYSYEQYF.

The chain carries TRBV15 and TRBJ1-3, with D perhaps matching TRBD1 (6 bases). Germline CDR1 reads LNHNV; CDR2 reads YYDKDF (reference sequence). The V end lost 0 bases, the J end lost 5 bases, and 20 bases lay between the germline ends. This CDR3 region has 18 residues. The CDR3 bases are TGTGCCACCAGCAGAGATCTTCAGGGGTCCTACCTGAGAAACACCATATATTTT. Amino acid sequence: CATSRDLQGSYLRNTIYF.

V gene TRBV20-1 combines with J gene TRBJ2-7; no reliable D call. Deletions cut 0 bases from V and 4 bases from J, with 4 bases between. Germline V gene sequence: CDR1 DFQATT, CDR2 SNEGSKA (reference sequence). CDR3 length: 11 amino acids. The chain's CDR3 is CSAREGYEQYF. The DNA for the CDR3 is TGCAGTGCTAGAGAGGGATACGAGCAGTACTTC.

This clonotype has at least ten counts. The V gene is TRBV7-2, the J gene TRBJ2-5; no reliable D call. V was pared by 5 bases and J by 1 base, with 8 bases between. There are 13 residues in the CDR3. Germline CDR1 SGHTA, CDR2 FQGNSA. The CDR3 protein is CASSRAVQETQYF. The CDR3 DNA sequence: TGTGCCAGCAGCCGAGCAGTCCAAGAGACCCAGTACTTC.

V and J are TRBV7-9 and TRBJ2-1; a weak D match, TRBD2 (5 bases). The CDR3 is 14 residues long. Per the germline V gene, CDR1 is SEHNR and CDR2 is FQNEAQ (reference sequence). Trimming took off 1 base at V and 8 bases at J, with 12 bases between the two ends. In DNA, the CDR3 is TGTGCCAGCAGCTTAGTCAGCGGTCGCGATGAGCAGTTCTTC. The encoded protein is CASSLVSGRDEQFF.

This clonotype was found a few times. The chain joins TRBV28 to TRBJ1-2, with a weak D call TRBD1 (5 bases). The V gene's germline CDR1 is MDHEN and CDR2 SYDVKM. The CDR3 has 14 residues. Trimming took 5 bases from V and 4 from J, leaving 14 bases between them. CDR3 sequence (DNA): TGTGCCAGCAGTACCCTCGGGGGATCCTATGGCTACACCTTC. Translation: CASSTLGGSYGYTF.

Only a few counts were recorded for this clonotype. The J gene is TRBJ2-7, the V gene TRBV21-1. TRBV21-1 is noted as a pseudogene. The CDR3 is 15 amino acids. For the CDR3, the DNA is TGTGCCAGCAGCAAACGGCAGGGGATCACCTACGAGCAGTACTTC. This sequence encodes CASSKRQGITYEQYF.

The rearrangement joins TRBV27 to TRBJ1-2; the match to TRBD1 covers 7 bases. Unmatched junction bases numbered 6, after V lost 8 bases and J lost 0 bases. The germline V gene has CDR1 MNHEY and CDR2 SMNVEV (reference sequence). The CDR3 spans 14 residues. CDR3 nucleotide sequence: TGTGCCAGCGGCCGGGACAGAGCTAACTATGGCTACACCTTC. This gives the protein CASGRDRANYGYTF.

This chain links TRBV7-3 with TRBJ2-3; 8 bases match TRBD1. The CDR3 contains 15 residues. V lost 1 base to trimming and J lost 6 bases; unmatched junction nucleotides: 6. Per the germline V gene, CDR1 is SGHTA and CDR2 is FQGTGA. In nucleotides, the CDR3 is TGTGCCAGCAGCTTAAAACAGGGGGTCCGCGATACGCAGTATTTT. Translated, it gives CASSLKQGVRDTQYF. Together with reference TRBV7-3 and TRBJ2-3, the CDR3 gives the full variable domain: GAGVSQTPSNKVTEKGKYVELRCDPISGHTALYWYRQSLGQGPEFLIYFQGTGAADDSGLPNDRFFAVRPEGSVSTLKIQRTERGDSAVYLCASSLKQGVRDTQYFGPGTRLTVL.

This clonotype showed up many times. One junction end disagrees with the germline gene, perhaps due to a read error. The CDR3 nucleotides are TGTGCCGGCAGGGTAGAGGCCACCGGGGAGCTGTTTTTT. Encoded protein: CAGRVEATGELFF. The chain uses TRBV12-3 or TRBV12-4 and TRBJ2-2, with a weak D call TRBD1 (5 bases). The CDR3 extends over 13 amino acids.

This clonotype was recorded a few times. CDR3 coding DNA: TGCGCCAGCAGCCGAGGACTAGCGGGAGGGCTCAGCTCCTACAATGAGCAGTTCTTC. Translating gives CASSRGLAGGLSSYNEQFF. This chain links TRBV5-1 with TRBJ2-1; 15 bases align to TRBD2. The J segment lost 0 bases and the V segment lost 4 bases, leaving 8 bases of the junction unmatched. CDR3 length equals 19 residues. Germline V gene data show CDR1 as SGHRS and CDR2 as YFSETQ.

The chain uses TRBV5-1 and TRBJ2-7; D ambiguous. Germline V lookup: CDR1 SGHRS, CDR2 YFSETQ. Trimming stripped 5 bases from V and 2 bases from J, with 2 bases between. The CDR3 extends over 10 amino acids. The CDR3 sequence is CASRPYEQYF. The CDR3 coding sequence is TGCGCCAGCAGGCCCTACGAGCAGTACTTC.

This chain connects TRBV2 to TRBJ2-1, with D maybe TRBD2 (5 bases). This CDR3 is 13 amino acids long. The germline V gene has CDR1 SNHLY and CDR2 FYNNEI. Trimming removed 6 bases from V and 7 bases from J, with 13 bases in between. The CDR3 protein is CASRRLSGNEQFF. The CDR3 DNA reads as TGTGCCAGCAGGAGACTATCTGGGAATGAGCAGTTCTTC.

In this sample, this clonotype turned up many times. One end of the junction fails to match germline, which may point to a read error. The CDR3 sequence is CASSLAGGAAGELFF. CDR3 DNA: TGTGCCAGCAGCTTAGCGGGAGGTGCGGCCGGGGAGCTGTTTTTT. The V and J genes are TRBV12-3 or TRBV12-4 and TRBJ2-2; 10 positions match TRBD2. The CDR3 contains 15 residues.

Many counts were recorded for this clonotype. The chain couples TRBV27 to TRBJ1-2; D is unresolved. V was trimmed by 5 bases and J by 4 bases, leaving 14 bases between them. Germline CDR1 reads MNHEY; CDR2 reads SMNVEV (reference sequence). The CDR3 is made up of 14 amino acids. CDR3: CASSPRTNLYGYTF. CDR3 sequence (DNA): TGTGCCAGCAGTCCCCGGACCAACCTCTATGGCTACACCTTC.

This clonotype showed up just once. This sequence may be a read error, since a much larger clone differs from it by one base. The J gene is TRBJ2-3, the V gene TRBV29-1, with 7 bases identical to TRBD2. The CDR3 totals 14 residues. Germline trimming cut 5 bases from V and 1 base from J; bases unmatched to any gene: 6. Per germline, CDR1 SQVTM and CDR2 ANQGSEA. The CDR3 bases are TGCAGCGTTCTAGGCGGGAGCGGCACAGATACGCAGTATTTT. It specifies CSVLGGSGTDTQYF.

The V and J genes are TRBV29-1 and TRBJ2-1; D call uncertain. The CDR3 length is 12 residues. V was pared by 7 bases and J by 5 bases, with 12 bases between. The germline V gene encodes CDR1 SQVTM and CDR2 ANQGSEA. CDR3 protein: CSGRKGHNEQFF. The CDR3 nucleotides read TGCAGCGGACGGAAGGGCCACAATGAGCAGTTCTTC.